These 19 T cell receptor beta chains were all obtained from the same sample, sequenced in a study of blood T cell repertoires in COVID-19. The repertoire was sequenced with immunoSEQ multiplex PCR; TCRdb's copy has only in-frame clones and lacks some. Altogether 200,000 to 250,000 clones are present, 75% to 90% being singletons, with the ten largest covering roughly 8.2%. Sequencing was performed on peripheral blood. Every receptor here comes from a woman of 80 years or more with COVID-19, enrolled during active disease.

The rearrangement joins TRBV28 to TRBJ2-7; 7 positions match TRBD2. The germline CDR1 and CDR2 sequences are MDHEN and SYDVKM. CDR3 length: 11 amino acids. In DNA form, the CDR3 reads TGTGCAGCGGGACCCCTGGGCGAGCAGTACTTC. It yields the protein CAAGPLGEQYF.

This clone appeared a few times. CDR3 amino acids: CASSHGQLRYRPQSDTIYF. The CDR3 nucleotides read TGTGCCAGCAGCCATGGACAGCTTCGGTATCGGCCGCAATCGGACACCATATATTTT. The V gene is TRBV4-2, the J gene TRBJ1-3; D possibly corresponds to TRBD1 (6 bases). From germline, CDR1 is LGHNA and CDR2 YNFKEQ. The ends were cut back, 3 bases at V and 8 bases at J, with 29 bases in the middle. CDR3 length: 19 amino acids.

This clone was seen more than once but under ten times. This chain connects TRBV2 to TRBJ2-7; 7 positions match TRBD1. Germline loops: CDR1 SNHLY, CDR2 FYNNEI. The V and J ends lost 9 bases and 2 bases, in that order; junction bases with no gene match: 10. This CDR3 comprises 14 residues. CDR3 coding DNA: TGTGCCAGTGACTTGGGACAGTTGACCTACGAGCAGTACTTC. This translates into CASDLGQLTYEQYF.

V usage is TRBV7-2 and J usage is TRBJ1-5; tentatively, D is TRBD1 (6 bases). V dropped 0 bases and J dropped 5 bases, with 14 bases sitting between them. Germline CDR1 SGHTA, CDR2 FQGNSA. The CDR3 covers 16 residues. The chain's CDR3 is CASSLAFDRSYQPQHF. The CDR3 DNA follows: TGTGCCAGCAGCTTAGCTTTCGACAGGAGTTATCAGCCCCAGCATTTT.

The CDR3: CASSPGLAGYNEQFF. In nucleotides, the CDR3 is TGTGCCAGCTCACCTGGTCTAGCGGGGTACAATGAGCAGTTCTTC. This chain links TRBV18 with TRBJ2-1; 9 nucleotides align to TRBD2. This CDR3 contains 15 residues. V lost 3 bases to trimming and J lost 4 bases; unmatched junction nucleotides: 4. CDR1 and CDR2 (germline): KGHSH, LQKENI.

The V call is TRBV24-1, the J call TRBJ1-5; the D gene is possibly TRBD1 (5 bases). V shed 2 bases and J shed 6 bases, with 10 bases lying between them. The CDR3 covers 14 residues. CDR1 is KGHDR, CDR2 SFDVKD, per germline. DNA of the CDR3: TGTGCCACCAGTGATTCCAGGGTCCCTCAGCCCCAGCATTTT. This gives the protein CATSDSRVPQPQHF.

V is TRBV19 and J is TRBJ1-2; D perhaps matches TRBD1 (5 bases). Germline CDR1 and CDR2: LNHDA and SQIVND (reference sequence). V was pared by 3 bases and J by 2 bases, with 13 bases between. There are 15 residues in the CDR3. The CDR3 DNA reads TGTGCCAGTAGTATGGGGCAGCTTATCAACTATGGCTACACCTTC. Its protein is CASSMGQLINYGYTF. Based on the CDR3 plus reference TRBV19 and TRBJ1-2, the full variable domain is DGGITQSPKYLFRKEGQNVTLSCEQNLNHDAMYWYRQDPGQGLRLIYYSQIVNDFQKGDIAEGYSVSREKKESFPLTVTSAQKNPTAFYLCASSMGQLINYGYTFGSGTRLTVV.

The chain uses TRBV5-1 and TRBJ2-5, with a possible D match to TRBD1 (5 bases). This CDR3 region has 14 residues. Germline CDR1 reads SGHRS; CDR2 reads YFSETQ. Deletions cut 1 base from V and 1 base from J, with 8 bases between. The CDR3 loop reads CASSLQGPQETQYF. The CDR3 DNA reads TGCGCCAGCAGCTTGCAGGGCCCCCAAGAGACCCAGTACTTC.

This sequence joins TRBV19 and TRBJ2-7; 7 positions agree with TRBD2. With V trimmed by 5 bases and J by 2 bases, 6 bases remained unmatched. Germline V lookup: CDR1 LNHDA, CDR2 SQIVND (reference sequence). This CDR3 region has 14 residues. DNA for the CDR3: TGTGCCAGTAGTCCTCGACTAGCCACCTACGAGCAGTACTTC. The encoded protein is CASSPRLATYEQYF. Full variable domain (remainder filled in from reference TRBV19 and TRBJ2-7): DGGITQSPKYLFRKEGQNVTLSCEQNLNHDAMYWYRQDPGQGLRLIYYSQIVNDFQKGDIAEGYSVSREKKESFPLTVTSAQKNPTAFYLCASSPRLATYEQYFGPGTRLTVT.

This sequence joins TRBV18 and TRBJ1-3; possibly TRBD1 for D (5 bases). CDR1 and CDR2 (germline): KGHSH, LQKENI. Trimming left V 4 bases short and J 7 bases short, with 23 bases between. The CDR3 length is 17 residues. DNA for the CDR3: TGTGCCAGCTCACTTCTGGAGACTGGCGCCGGGGGGAACACCATATATTTT. As protein: CASSLLETGAGGNTIYF.

The chain links TRBV18 to TRBJ2-1; 7 positions match TRBD2. V shed 1 base, J shed 3 bases, and the junction held 6 bases outside the gene matches. The CDR3 sequence is 16 residues long. Germline V gene lookup returns CDR1 KGHSH and CDR2 LQKENI. The CDR3 DNA is TGTGCCAGCTCACCACAGAAGGGAGGGTACTACAATGAGCAGTTCTTC. Encoded protein: CASSPQKGGYYNEQFF.

The V call is TRBV15, the J call TRBJ1-1; TRBD1 is a possible D gene (6 bases). The germline gives CDR1 LNHNV, CDR2 YYDKDF (reference sequence). V was cut by 3 bases and J by 1 base, with 6 bases left in between. The CDR3 loop spans 13 amino acids. The CDR3 loop reads CATSRGANTEAFF. CDR3 in DNA: TGTGCCACCAGCAGGGGGGCGAACACTGAAGCTTTCTTT.

The chain employs TRBV7-9 and TRBJ2-2; 10 bases are shared with TRBD2. The germline CDR1 and CDR2 sequences are SEHNR and FQNEAQ (reference sequence). J lost 4 bases, V lost 5 bases, and 10 bases had no gene match. The CDR3 has 17 residues. CDR3 nucleotide sequence: TGTGCCAGCAGCCTAAGGCTAGCGGGAGACGTCACCGGGGAGCTGTTTTTT. It encodes CASSLRLAGDVTGELFF.

This rearrangement joins TRBV24-1 to TRBJ2-5; 7 bases agree with TRBD1. Germline V CDR1 and CDR2: KGHDR, SFDVKD. This CDR3 contains 13 residues. The trim removed 5 bases at V and 4 bases at J, leaving 3 bases unmatched. The CDR3 is CATSVAGGETQYF. CDR3 DNA sequence: TGTGCCACCAGTGTTGCAGGGGGAGAGACCCAGTACTTC.

The V gene is TRBV5-1, the J gene TRBJ1-2; TRBD1 agrees at 9 bases. This CDR3 is built from 15 residues. Germline V gene sequence: CDR1 SGHRS, CDR2 YFSETQ. The ends lost 5 bases at V and 2 bases at J; junction bases unmatched: 7. Here the CDR3 DNA reads TGCGCCAGCAGTCTGCCCGGGACAGGGAACTATGGCTACACCTTC. This translates into CASSLPGTGNYGYTF.

This clone was seen a handful of times. The V gene is TRBV10-1, the J gene TRBJ1-5; 9 nucleotides agree with TRBD1. The CDR3 covers 16 residues. The trim removed 9 bases at V and 4 bases at J, leaving 13 bases unmatched. Germline CDR1 is WNHNN and CDR2 is SYGVQD (reference sequence). CDR3 in DNA: TGCGCCAGTCTAATTTTTCCGGGACAGGGTAATCAGCCCCAGCATTTT. It specifies CASLIFPGQGNQPQHF.

The rearrangement joins TRBV6-6 to TRBJ1-1, with D uncertain. The CDR3 consists of 12 residues. The germline V gene encodes CDR1 MNHNY and CDR2 SVGAGI (reference sequence). Trimming removed 8 bases from V and 4 bases from J, with 11 bases in between. The CDR3 sequence: CASFSPGTEAFF. For the CDR3, the DNA is TGTGCCAGCTTTTCTCCGGGCACTGAAGCTTTCTTT.

The V call is TRBV5-1, the J call TRBJ2-7, with 10 positions matching TRBD1. The V and J ends lost 3 bases and 3 bases, in that order; junction bases with no gene match: 3. From germline, CDR1 is SGHRS and CDR2 YFSETQ. The CDR3 length is 14 residues. CDR3 nucleotide sequence: TGCGCCAGCAGCTCGACAGGGGGCCTCTACGAGCAGTACTTC. Its translation: CASSSTGGLYEQYF.

The V gene is TRBV19, the J gene TRBJ1-2; D gene ambiguous. This CDR3 comprises 14 residues. From germline, CDR1 is LNHDA and CDR2 SQIVND (reference sequence). V was trimmed by 1 base and J by 3 bases, leaving 9 bases between them. The CDR3 spells CASSIAYGDYGYTF. The CDR3 DNA follows: TGTGCCAGTAGTATAGCGTACGGGGACTATGGCTACACCTTC.